One T cell receptor (beta chain) is described in this entry. Its specificity is not known. This sample is drawn from a study of T cell responses to AZD1222 COVID-19 vaccine. Germline CDR1 reads MDHEN; CDR2 reads SYDVKM. This CDR3 has 15 residues. The germline V and J ends were trimmed by 3 bases and 0 bases, with 10 bases remaining between them. TCRdb's copy holds only in-frame clones and misses some; the assay was immunoSEQ multiplex PCR. The sample holds approximately 100,000 clones, about 86% seen once. General observations from the study: Only a handful of AZD1222 recipients, more than 5 in all, had baseline seropositivity. Repertoires were sampled only after the peak T cell response. Close to half of spike-specific TCRs reportedly recognize unmutated variant regions.

The TCR sequence derives from an adult in good health. The source material was peripheral blood, sampled on day 0 of AZD1222 vaccination. The chain uses TRBV28 and TRBJ2-3; no clear D gene. The CDR3 is CASSLRGTSTDTQYF. In DNA, the CDR3 is TGTGCCAGCAGTTTGCGAGGTACTAGCACAGATACGCAGTATTTT.